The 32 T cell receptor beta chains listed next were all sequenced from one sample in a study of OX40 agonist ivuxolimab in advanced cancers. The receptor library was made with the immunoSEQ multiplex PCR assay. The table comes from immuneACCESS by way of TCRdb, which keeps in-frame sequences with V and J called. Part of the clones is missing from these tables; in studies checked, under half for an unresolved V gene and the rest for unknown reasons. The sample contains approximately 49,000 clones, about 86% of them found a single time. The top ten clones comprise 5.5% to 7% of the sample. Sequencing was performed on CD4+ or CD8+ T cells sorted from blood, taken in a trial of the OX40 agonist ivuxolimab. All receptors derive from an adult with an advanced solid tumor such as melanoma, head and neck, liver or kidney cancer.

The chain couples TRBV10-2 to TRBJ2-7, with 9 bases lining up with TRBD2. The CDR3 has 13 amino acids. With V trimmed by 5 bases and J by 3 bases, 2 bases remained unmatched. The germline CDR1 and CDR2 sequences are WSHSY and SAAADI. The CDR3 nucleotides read TGCGCCAGCAGTCTAGCGGGGAACTACGAGCAGTACTTC. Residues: CASSLAGNYEQYF.

The CDR3 region has the DNA TGCAGCGTTGGGAGAGCCGGGGAGCTGTTTTTT. Residues: CSVGRAGELFF. V and J are TRBV29-1 and TRBJ2-2; the D is unclear. Germline V gene lookup returns CDR1 SQVTM and CDR2 ANQGSEA. V gave up 4 bases and J gave up 6 bases, with 6 bases separating them. The CDR3 is 11 residues long.

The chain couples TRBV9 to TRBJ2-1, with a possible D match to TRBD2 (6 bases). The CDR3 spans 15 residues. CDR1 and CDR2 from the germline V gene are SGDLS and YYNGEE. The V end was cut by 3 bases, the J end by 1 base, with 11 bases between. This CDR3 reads CASSETSTSYNEQFF. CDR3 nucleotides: TGTGCCAGCAGCGAGACTAGTACTTCCTACAATGAGCAGTTCTTC.

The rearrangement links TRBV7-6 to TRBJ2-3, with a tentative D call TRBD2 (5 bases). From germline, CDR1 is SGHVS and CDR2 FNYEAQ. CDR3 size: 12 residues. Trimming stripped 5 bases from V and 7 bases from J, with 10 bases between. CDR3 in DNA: TGTGCCAGCAGCCTGCTCGGGAATACGCAGTATTTT. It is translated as CASSLLGNTQYF.

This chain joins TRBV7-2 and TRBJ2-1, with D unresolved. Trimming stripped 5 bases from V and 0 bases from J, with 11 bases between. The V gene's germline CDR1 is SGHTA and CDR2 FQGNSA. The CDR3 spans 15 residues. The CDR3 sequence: CASSLLASSYNEQFF. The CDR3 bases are TGTGCCAGCAGCCTACTCGCTAGCTCCTACAATGAGCAGTTCTTC.

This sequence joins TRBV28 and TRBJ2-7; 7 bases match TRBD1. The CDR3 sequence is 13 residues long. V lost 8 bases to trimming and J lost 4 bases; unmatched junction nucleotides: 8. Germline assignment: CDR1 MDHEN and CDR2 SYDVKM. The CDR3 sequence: CASRGTEAYEQYV. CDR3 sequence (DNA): TGTGCCAGCCGAGGGACAGAGGCGTACGAGCAGTACGTC.

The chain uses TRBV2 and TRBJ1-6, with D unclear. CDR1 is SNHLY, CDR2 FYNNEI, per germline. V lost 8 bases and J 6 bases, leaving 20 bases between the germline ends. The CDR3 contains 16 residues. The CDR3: CASVSSPGSSNSPLHF. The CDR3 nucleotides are TGTGCCAGCGTATCCAGTCCGGGATCCAGTAATTCACCCCTCCACTTT.

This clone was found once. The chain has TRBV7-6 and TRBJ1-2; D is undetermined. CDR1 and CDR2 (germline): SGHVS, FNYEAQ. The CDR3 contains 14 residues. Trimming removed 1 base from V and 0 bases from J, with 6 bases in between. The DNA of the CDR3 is TGTGCCAGCAGCTTAGACGGAACTAACTATGGCTACACCTTC. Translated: CASSLDGTNYGYTF.

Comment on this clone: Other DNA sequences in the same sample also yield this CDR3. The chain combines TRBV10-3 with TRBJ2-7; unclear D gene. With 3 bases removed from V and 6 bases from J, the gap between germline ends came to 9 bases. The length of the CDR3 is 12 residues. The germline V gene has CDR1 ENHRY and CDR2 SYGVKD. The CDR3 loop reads CAISEAGVEQYV. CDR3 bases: TGTGCCATCAGTGAAGCCGGCGTCGAGCAGTACGTC.

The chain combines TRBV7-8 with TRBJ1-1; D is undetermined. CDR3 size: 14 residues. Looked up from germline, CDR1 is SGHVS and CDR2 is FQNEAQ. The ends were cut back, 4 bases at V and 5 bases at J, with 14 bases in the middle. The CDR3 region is CASSSRTTGTEAFF. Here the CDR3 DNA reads TGTGCCAGCAGCTCTCGAACGACTGGTACTGAAGCTTTCTTT.

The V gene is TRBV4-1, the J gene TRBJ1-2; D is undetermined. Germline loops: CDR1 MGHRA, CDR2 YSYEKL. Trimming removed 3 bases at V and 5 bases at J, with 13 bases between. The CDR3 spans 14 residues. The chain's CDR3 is CASSHDPGSYGYTF. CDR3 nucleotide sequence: TGCGCCAGCAGCCACGACCCCGGTTCGTATGGCTACACCTTC.

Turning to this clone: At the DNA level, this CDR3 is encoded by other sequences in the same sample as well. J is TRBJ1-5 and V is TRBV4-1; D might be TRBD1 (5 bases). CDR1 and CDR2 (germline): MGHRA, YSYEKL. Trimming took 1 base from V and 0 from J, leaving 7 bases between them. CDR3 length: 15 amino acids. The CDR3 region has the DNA TGCGCCAGCAGCCAAGGGGGCTTTAGCAATCAGCCCCAGCATTTT. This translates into CASSQGGFSNQPQHF.

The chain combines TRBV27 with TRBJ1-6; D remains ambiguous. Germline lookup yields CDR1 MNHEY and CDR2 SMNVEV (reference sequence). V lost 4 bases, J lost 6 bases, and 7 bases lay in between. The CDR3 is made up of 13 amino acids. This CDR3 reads CASSWRSNSPLHF. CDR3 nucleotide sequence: TGTGCCAGCAGTTGGAGATCTAATTCACCCCTCCACTTT.

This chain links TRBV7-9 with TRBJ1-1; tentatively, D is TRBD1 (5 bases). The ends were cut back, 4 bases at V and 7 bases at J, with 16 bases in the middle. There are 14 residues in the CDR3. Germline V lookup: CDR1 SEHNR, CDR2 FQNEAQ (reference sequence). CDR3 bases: TGTGCCAGCAGCTCCACGAAGGGGCAGATTGAAGCTTTCTTT. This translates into CASSSTKGQIEAFF. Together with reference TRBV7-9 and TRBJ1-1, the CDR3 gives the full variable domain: DTGVSQNPRHKITKRGQNVTFRCDPISEHNRLYWYRQTLGQGPEFLTYFQNEAQLEKSRLLSDRFSAERPKGSFSTLEIQRTEQGDSAMYLCASSSTKGQIEAFFGQGTRLTVV.

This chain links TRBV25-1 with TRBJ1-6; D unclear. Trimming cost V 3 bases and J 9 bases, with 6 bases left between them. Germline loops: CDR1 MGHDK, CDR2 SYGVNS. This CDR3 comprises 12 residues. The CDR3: CASSDWRSPLHF. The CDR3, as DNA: TGTGCCAGCAGTGATTGGCGTTCACCCCTCCACTTT.

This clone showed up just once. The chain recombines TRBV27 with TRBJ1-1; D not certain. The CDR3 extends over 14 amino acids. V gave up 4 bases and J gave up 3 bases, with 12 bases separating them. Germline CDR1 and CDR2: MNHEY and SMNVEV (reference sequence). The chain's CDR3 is CASSSSRGYTEAFF. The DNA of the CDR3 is TGTGCCAGCAGTTCTTCAAGAGGGTACACTGAAGCTTTCTTT.

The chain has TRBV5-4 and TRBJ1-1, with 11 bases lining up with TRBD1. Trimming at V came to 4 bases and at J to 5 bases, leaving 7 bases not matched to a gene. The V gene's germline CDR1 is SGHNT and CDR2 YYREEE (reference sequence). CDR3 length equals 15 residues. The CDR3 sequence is CASSPGQGAWTEAFF. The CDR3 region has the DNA TGTGCCAGCAGCCCTGGACAGGGGGCTTGGACTGAAGCTTTCTTT. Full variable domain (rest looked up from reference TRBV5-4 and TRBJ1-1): ETGVTQSPTHLIKTRGQQVTLRCSSQSGHNTVSWYQQALGQGPQFIFQYYREEENGRGNFPPRFSGLQFPNYSSELNVNALELDDSALYLCASSPGQGAWTEAFFGQGTRLTVV.

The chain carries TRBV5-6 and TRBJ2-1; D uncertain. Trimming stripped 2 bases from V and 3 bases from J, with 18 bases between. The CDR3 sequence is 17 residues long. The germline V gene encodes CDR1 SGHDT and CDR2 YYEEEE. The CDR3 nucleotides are TGTGCCAGCAGCTTTCCGAGACTGCAATCGGTCTACAATGAGCAGTTCTTC. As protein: CASSFPRLQSVYNEQFF.

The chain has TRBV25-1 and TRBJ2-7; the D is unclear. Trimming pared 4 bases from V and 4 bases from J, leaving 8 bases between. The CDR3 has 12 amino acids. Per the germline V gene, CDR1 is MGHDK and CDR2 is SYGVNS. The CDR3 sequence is CASSVLEYEQYF. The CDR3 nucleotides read TGTGCCAGCAGTGTTTTAGAATACGAGCAGTACTTC.

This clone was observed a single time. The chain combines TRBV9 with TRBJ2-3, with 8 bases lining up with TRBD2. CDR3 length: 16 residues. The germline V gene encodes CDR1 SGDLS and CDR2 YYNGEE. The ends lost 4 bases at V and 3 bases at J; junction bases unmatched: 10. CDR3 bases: TGTGCCAGCAGCATTACTAGCGGAGGCGGTACAGATACGCAGTATTTT. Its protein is CASSITSGGGTDTQYF.

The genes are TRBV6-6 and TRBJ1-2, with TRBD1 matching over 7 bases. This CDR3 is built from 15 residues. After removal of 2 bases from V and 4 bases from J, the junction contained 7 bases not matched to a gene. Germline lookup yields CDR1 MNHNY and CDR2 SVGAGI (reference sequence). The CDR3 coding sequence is TGTGCCAGCAGTTACCTCTCCGGGACAGTCTATGGCTACACCTTC. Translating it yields CASSYLSGTVYGYTF.

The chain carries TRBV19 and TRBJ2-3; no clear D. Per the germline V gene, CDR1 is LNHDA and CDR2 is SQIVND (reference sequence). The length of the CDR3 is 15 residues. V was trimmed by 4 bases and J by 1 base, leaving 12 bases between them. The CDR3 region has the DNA TGTGCCAGTAGTACTATGGCAAGAGGCACAGATACGCAGTATTTT. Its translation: CASSTMARGTDTQYF. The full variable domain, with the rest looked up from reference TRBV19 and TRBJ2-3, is DGGITQSPKYLFRKEGQNVTLSCEQNLNHDAMYWYRQDPGQGLRLIYYSQIVNDFQKGDIAEGYSVSREKKESFPLTVTSAQKNPTAFYLCASSTMARGTDTQYFGPGTRLTVL.

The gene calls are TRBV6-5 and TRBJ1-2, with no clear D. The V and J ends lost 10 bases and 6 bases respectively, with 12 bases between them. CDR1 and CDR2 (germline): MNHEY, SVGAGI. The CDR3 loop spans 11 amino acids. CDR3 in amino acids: CATSPGDGYTF. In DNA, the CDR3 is TGTGCCACCTCCCCAGGAGATGGCTACACCTTC.

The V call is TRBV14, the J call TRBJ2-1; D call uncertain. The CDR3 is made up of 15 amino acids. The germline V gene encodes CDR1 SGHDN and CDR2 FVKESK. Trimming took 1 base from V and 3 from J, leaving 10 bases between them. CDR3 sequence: CASSQASALYNEQFF. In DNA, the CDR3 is TGTGCCAGCAGCCAAGCGAGCGCCCTCTACAATGAGCAGTTCTTC.

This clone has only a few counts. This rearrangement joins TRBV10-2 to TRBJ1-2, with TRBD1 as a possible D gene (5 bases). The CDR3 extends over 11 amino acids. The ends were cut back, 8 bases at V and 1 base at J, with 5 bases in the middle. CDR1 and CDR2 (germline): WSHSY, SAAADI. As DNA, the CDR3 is TGCGCCAGCCAGGGTAACTATGGCTACACCTTC. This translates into CASQGNYGYTF.

The CDR3: CASSEGSGGAETQYF. CDR3 in DNA: TGTGCCAGCAGTGAAGGGTCGGGGGGCGCGGAGACCCAGTACTTC. The chain combines TRBV2 with TRBJ2-5, with D perhaps matching TRBD2 (7 bases). In germline, CDR1 is SNHLY, CDR2 FYNNEI. V gave up 1 base and J gave up 5 bases, with 14 bases separating them. The CDR3 has 15 residues.

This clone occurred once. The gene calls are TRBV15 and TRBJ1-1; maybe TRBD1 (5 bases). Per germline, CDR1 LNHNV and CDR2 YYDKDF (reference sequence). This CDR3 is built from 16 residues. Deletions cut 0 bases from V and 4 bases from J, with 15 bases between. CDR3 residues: CATSRDRAGWGTEAFF. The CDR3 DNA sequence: TGTGCCACCAGCAGAGATAGGGCAGGGTGGGGCACTGAAGCTTTCTTT.

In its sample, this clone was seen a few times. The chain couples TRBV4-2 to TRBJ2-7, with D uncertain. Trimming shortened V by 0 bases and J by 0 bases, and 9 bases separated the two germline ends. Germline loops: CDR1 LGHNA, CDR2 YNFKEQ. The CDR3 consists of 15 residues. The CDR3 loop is CASSQDGSASYEQYF. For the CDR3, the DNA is TGTGCCAGCAGCCAAGATGGTTCAGCCTCCTACGAGCAGTACTTC.

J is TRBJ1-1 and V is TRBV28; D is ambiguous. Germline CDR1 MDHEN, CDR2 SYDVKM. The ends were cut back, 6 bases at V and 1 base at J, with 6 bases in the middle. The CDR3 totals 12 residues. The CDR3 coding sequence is TGTGCCAGCAGCCCCACGAACACTGAAGCTTTCTTT. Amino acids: CASSPTNTEAFF. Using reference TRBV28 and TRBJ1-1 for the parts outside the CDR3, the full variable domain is DVKVTQSSRYLVKRTGEKVFLECVQDMDHENMFWYRQDPGLGLRLIYFSYDVKMKEKGDIPEGYSVSREKKERFSLILESASTNQTSMYLCASSPTNTEAFFGQGTRLTVV.

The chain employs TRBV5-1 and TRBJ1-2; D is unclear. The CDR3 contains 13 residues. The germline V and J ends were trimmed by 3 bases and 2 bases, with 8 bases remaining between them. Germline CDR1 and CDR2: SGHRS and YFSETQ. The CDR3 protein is CASSWQENYGYTF. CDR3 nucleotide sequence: TGCGCCAGCAGCTGGCAGGAAAACTATGGCTACACCTTC.

The CDR3 loop reads CASSSGIGGDVETGELFF. The DNA of the CDR3 is TGTGCCAGCAGCTCTGGCATCGGGGGGGATGTGGAAACCGGGGAGCTGTTTTTT. This chain links TRBV13 with TRBJ2-2; TRBD2 agrees at 8 bases. Trimming took 4 bases from V and 5 from J; bases not matched to a gene: 15. Per the germline V gene, CDR1 is PRHDT and CDR2 is FYEKMQ (reference sequence). The CDR3 contains 18 residues.

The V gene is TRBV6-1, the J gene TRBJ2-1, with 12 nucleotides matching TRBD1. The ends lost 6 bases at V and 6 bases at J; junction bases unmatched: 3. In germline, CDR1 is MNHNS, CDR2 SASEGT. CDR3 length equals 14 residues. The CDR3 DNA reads TGTGCCAGCAGCCGGGACAGGGGGCTCAATGAGCAGTTCTTC. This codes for CASSRDRGLNEQFF.